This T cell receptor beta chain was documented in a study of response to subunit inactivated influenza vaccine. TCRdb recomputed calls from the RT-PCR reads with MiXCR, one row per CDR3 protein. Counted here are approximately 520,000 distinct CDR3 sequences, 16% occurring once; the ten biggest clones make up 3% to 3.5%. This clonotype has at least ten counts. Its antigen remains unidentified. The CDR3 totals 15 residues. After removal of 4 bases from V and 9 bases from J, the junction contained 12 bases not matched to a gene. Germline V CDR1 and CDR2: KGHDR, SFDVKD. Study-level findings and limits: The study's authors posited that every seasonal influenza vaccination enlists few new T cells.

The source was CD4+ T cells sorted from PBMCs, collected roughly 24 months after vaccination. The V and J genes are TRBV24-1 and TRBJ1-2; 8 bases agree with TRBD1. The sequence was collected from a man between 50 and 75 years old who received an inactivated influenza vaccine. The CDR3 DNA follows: TGTGCCACCAGTGACCGACAGGGGAAGCGTTATCGCTACACCTTC. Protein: CATSDRQGKRYRYTF.